These T cell receptor beta chains were read from a single sample in a study of blood T cell repertoires in COVID-19. Assay: immunoSEQ multiplex PCR; the TCRdb copy retains only in-frame clones and omits some. Among under 300,000 clones listed, less than 90% were seen once. The sequenced sample was peripheral blood. These receptors came from a human donor in a cohort sampled during active COVID-19. The CDR3 runs from the conserved cysteine through the conserved F or W.

j_call | v_call | cdr3_aa
TRBJ2-5 | TRBV3-1/TRBV3-2 | CASSLLAGETQYF
TRBJ2-1 | TRBV14 | CASSQWQTSNEQFF
TRBJ2-5 | TRBV3-1/TRBV3-2 | CASSQPGKRETQYF
TRBJ1-1 | TRBV7-9 | CASSQWGGGKTEAFF
TRBJ1-2 | TRBV7-2 | CASTPHRGNYGYTF
TRBJ1-5 | TRBV10-3 | CAISETNQPQHF
TRBJ2-5 | TRBV7-9 | CASTSGTETQYF
TRBJ2-4 | TRBV6-2/TRBV6-3 | CASSYLASTSGRDIQYF
TRBJ2-7 | TRBV11-2 | CASSPDGGSYEQYF
TRBJ2-6 | TRBV7-9 | CATLPPGANVLTF
TRBJ2-1 | TRBV10-3 | CAMAGGLYNEQFF
TRBJ2-7 | TRBV6-2/TRBV6-3 | CASSYPSWTSGGSYEQYF
TRBJ2-3 | TRBV18 | CASSSAGTDTQYF
TRBJ2-5 | TRBV7-3 | CASSLGTSPSETQYF
TRBJ2-2 | TRBV7-8 | CASSSRRTSGSIGELFF
TRBJ2-3 | TRBV15 | CATSGGGGANTQYF
TRBJ2-5 | TRBV28 | CASSSTQGEETQYF
TRBJ1-4 | TRBV5-1 | CASSLQGTNEKLFF